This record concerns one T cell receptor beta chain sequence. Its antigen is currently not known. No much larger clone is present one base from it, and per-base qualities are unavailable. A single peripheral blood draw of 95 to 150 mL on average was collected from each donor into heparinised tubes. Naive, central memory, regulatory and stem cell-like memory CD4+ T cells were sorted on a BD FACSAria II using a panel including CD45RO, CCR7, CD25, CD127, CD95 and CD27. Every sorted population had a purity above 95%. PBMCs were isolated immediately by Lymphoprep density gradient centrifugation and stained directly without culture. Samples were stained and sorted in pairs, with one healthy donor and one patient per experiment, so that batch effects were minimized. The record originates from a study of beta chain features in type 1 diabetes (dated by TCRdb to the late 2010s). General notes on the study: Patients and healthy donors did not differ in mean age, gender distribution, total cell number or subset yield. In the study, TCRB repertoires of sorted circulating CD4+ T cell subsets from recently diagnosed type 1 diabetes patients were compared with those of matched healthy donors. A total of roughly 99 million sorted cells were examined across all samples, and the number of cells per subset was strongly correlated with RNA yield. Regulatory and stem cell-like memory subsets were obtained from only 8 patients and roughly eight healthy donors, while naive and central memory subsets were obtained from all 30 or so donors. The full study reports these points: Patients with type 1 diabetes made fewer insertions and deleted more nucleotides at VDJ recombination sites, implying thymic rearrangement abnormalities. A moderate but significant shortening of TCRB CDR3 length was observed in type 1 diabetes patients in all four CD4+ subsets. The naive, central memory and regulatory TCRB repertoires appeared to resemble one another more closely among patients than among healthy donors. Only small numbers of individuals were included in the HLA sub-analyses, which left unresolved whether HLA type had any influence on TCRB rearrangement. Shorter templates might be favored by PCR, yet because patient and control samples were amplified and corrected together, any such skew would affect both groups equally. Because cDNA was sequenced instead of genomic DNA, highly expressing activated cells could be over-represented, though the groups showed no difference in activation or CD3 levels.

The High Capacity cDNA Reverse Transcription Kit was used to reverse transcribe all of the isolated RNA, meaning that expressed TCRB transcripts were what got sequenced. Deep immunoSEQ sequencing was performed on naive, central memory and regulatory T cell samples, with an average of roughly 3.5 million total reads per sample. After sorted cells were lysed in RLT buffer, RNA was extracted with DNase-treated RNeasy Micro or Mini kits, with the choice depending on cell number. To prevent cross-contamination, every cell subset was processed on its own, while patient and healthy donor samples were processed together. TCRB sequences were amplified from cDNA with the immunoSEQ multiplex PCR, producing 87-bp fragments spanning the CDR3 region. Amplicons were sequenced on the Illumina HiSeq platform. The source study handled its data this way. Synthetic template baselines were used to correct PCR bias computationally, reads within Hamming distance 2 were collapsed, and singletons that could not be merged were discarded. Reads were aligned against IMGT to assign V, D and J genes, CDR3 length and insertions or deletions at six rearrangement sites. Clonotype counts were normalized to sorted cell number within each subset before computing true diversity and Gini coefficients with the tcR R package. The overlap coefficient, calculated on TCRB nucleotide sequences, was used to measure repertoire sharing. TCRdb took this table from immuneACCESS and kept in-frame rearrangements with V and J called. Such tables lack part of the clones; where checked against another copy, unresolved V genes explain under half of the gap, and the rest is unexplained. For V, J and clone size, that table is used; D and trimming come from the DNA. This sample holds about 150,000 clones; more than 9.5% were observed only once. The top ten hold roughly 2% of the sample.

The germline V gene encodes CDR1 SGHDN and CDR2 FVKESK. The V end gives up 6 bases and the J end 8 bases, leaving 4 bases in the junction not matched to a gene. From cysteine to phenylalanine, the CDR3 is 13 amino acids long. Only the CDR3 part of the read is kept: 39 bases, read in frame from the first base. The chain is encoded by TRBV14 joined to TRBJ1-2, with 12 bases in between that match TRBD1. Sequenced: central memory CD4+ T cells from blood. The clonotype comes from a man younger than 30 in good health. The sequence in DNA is TGTGCCAGCAGGGGACAGGGGGCCCTCGGCTACACCTTC. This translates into CASRGQGALGYTF.